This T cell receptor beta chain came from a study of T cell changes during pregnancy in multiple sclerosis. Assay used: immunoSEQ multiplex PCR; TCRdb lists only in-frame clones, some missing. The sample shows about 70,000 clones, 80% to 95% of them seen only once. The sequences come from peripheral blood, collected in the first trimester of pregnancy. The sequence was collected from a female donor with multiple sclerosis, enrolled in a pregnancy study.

The DNA of the CDR3 is TGCGCCAGCAGCTTGGCACAGGGGGCTTACGAGCAGTACTTC. This translates into CASSLAQGAYEQYF. The chain couples TRBV5-1 to TRBJ2-7; 9 bases line up with TRBD1. Germline V gives CDR1 SGHRS, CDR2 YFSETQ. V lost 0 bases and J lost 4; bases outside the gene matches: 2. The CDR3 has 14 residues.